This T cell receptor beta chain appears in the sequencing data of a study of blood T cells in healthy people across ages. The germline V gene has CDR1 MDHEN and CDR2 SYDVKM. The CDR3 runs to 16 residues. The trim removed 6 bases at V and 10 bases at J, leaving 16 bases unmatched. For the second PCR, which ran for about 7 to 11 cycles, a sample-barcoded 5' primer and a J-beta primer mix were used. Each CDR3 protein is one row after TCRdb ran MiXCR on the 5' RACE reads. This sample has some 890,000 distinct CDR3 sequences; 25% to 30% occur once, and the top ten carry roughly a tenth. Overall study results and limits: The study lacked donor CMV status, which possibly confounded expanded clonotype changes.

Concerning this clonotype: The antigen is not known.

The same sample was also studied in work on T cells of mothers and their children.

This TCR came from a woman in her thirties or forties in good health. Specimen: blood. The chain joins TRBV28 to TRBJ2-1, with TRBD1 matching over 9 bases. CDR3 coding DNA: TGTGCCAGCAGCCAAGCCTCCGGGACAGGGATCCACGAGCAGTTCTTC. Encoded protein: CASSQASGTGIHEQFF.